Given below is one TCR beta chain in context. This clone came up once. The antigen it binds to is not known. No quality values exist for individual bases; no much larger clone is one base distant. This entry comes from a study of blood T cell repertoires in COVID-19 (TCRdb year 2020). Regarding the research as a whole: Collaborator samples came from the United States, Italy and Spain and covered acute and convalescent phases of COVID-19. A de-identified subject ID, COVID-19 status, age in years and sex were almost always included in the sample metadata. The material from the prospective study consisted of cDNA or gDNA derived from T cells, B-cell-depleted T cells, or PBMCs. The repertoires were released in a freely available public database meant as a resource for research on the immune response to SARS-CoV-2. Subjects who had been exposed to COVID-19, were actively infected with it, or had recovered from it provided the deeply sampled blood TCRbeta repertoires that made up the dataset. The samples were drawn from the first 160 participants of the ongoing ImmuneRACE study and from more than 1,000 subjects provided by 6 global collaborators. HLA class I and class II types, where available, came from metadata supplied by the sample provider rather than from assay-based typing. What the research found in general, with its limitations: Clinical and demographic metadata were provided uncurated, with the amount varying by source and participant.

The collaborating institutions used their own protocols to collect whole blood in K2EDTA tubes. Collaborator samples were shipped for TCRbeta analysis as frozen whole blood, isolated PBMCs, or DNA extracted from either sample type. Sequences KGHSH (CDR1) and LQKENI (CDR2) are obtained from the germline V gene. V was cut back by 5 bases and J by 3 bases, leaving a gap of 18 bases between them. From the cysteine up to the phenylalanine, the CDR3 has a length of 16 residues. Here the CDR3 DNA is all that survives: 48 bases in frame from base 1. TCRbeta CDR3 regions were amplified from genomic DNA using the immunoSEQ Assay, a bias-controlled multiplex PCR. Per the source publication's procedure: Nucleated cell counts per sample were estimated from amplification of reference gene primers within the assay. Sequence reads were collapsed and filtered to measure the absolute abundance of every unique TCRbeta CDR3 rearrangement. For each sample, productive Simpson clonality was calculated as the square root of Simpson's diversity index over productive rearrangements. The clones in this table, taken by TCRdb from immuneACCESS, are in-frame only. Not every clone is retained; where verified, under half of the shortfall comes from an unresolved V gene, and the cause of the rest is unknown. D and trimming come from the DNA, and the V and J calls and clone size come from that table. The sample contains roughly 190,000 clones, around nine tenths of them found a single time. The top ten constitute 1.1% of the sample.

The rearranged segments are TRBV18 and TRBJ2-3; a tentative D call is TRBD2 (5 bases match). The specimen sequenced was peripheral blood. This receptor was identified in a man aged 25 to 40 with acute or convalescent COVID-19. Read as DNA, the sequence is TGTGCCAGCTCAGATTTTTTCGGGGTTGCTACAGATACGCAGTATTTT. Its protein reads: CASSDFFGVATDTQYF.